This T cell receptor beta chain was recovered during a study of STAT5B mutations in CD4+ large granular lymphocyte leukemia. Using immunoSEQ multiplex PCR, the repertoire was profiled, and TCRdb retains in-frame clones only, with some absent. In the table there are tens of thousands of clones, approximately 85% of which are singletons. In the case of this clone: Its antigen is unidentified.

Study findings and constraints: Without putative leukemic clones, patient CD4-sorted repertoires remained more clonal than healthy CD4+ repertoires. Data were not HLA-matched across samples. TRBV06-family usage was enriched in top patient clones (8/27) versus controls (2/35).

The length of the CDR3 is 15 residues. CDR1 is SGDLS and CDR2 is YYNGEE in the germline V gene. Trimming took 0 bases from V and 5 from J, leaving 11 bases between them. V is TRBV9 and J is TRBJ1-4; tentative D call: TRBD1 (5 bases). The TCR sequence derives from a human donor in good health. The sample was CD4+ T cells from blood buffy coats. CDR3 sequence: CASSVAAGRNEKLFF. The CDR3 nucleotides read TGTGCCAGCAGCGTAGCTGCAGGGAGGAATGAAAAACTGTTTTTT.